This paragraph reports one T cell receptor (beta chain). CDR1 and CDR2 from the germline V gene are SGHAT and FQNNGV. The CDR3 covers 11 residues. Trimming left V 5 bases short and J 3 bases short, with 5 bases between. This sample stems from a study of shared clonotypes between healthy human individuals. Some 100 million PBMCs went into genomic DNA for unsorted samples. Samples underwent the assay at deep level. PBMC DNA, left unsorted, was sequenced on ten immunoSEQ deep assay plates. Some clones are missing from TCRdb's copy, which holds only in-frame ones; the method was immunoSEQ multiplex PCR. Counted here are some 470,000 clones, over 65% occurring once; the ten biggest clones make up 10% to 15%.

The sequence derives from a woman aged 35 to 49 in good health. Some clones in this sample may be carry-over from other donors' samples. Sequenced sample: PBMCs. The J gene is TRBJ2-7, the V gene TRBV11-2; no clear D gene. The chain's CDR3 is CASSPLYEQYF. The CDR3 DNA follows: TGTGCCAGCAGCCCCCTCTACGAGCAGTACTTC.